A few counts support the clone carrying this TCR beta chain. The antigen remains undetermined. This sample is drawn from a study of post-analysis software for immune sequencing data. Whole-study results and caveats: Controls' normalized Chao1 diversity significantly exceeded that of multiple sclerosis patients.

Tagging with unique molecular identifiers was a feature of the TCR beta cDNA libraries. TCRdb re-called the PCR reads through MiXCR, storing one row per CDR3 protein. The sample has about 560,000 distinct CDR3 sequences, about 44% seen once. Sequences were obtained from blood. The TCR sequence derives from a girl under 18 with multiple sclerosis.

The CDR3 protein is CASSVITGSGGYTF. CDR3 in DNA: TGCGCCAGCAGCGTTATTACAGGGAGCGGTGGCTACACCTTC. The genes are TRBV5-1 and TRBJ1-2; TRBD1 might be the D (6 bases). Germline V gene sequence: CDR1 SGHRS, CDR2 YFSETQ. V shed 4 bases and J shed 7 bases, with 17 bases lying between them. The CDR3 runs 14 residues.